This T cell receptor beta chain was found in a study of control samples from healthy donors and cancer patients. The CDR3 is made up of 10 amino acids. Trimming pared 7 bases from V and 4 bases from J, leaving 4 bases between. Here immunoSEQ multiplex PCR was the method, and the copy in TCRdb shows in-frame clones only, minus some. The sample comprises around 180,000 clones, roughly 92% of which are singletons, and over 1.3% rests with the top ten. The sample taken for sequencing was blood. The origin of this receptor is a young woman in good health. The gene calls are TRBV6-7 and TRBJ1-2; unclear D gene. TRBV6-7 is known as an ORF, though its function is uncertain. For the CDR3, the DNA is TGTGCCAGCACCGTCTATGGCTACACCTTC. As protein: CASTVYGYTF.